Below, 20 T cell receptor beta chains from the same sample are listed, as sequenced in a study of T cells in women clearing cervical HPV infection. Data came from immunoSEQ multiplex PCR; TCRdb stores just in-frame clones and leaves some out. The sample's table shows roughly 15,000 clones. The sequencing input was blood buffy coat. The receptor set was obtained from a woman between 18 and 75 years old with a cervical HPV16 infection that either progressed to CIN3+ or cleared (not recorded which).

Concerning this clone: The read halts 3 residues ahead of the CDR3 end, with the missing end drawn from the germline J gene. The genes are TRBV20-1 and TRBJ1-2; weak D call: TRBD1 (6 bases). From germline, CDR1 is DFQATT and CDR2 SNEGSKA (reference sequence). The CDR3 extends over 14 amino acids. Trimming stripped 1 base from V and 4 bases from J, with 13 bases between. The covered CDR3 bases are TGCAGTGCTAGAGCGGACAGCTTGGCCTATGGC. The encoded protein is CSARADSLAYG. The whole CDR3 is CSARADSLAYGYTF.

As for this clone: From the germline J gene comes the end of the CDR3, since the read stops 3 residues before it. The chain links TRBV5-5 to TRBJ2-2; D perhaps matches TRBD2 (5 bases). CDR3 length equals 13 residues. Germline V gene sequence: CDR1 SGHKS, CDR2 YYEKEE (reference sequence). CDR3 in amino acids: CASSLGNGEKLFF. The covered CDR3 bases are TGTGCCAGCAGCCTAGGGAACGGGGAAAAG.

Details on this clone: Relative to the germline gene, one junction end is altered; a read error may explain this. The read ends 3 residues before the CDR3 terminus; that terminus is restored from the germline J gene. This sequence joins TRBV19 and TRBJ2-2, with a weak D call TRBD2 (7 bases). The CDR3 sequence is 15 residues long. Germline CDR1 reads LNHDA; CDR2 reads SQIVND (reference sequence). The chain's CDR3 is CATLLGRGNAGELFF. The CDR3 DNA, read in part, is TGTGCCACCCTCTTGGGGAGGGGGAACGCCGGGGAG. The complete variable domain, with remaining parts taken from reference TRBV19 and TRBJ2-2, reads DGGITQSPKYLFRKEGQNVTLSCEQNLNHDAMYWYRQDPGQGLRLIYYSQIVNDFQKGDIAEGYSVSREKKESFPLTVTSAQKNPTAFYLCATLLGRGNAGELFFGEGSRLTVL.

For this clone: The read ends 3 residues before the CDR3 terminus; that terminus is restored from the germline J gene. The chain couples TRBV18 to TRBJ1-1, with TRBD1 as a possible D gene (5 bases). Per germline, CDR1 KGHSH and CDR2 LQKENI. The CDR3 loop spans 15 amino acids. This CDR3 is CASSPPAGLGGEAFF. The CDR3 DNA, read in part, is TGTGCCAGCTCACCACCTGCAGGGTTGGGGGGAGAA.

In the case of this clone: The sequence runs out 3 residues before the end of the CDR3; the remainder is reconstructed from the germline J gene. This rearrangement joins TRBV10-3 to TRBJ2-1; D is ambiguous. V gave up 5 bases and J gave up 3 bases, with 20 bases separating them. In germline, CDR1 is ENHRY, CDR2 SYGVKD. The CDR3 is made up of 17 amino acids. This CDR3 reads CAISTPFTNKDYNEQFF. The part of the CDR3 DNA that was read is TGTGCCATCAGTACGCCCTTCACCAACAAAGACTACAATGAG.

In the case of this clone: The missing CDR3 end, 3 residues past where the read stops, is filled in from the germline J gene. The V call is TRBV18, the J call TRBJ2-7, with 10 bases lining up with TRBD1. The J segment lost 6 bases and the V segment lost 6 bases, leaving 8 bases of the junction unmatched. There are 14 residues in the CDR3. Looked up from germline, CDR1 is KGHSH and CDR2 is LQKENI. The CDR3 sequence is CASSPGTGDPEQYF. CDR3 DNA (partial): TGTGCCAGCTCTCCCGGGACAGGGGACCCCGAG.

On this clone itself: From the germline J gene comes the end of the CDR3, since the read stops 3 residues before it. The chain employs TRBV11-2 and TRBJ2-3, with a weak D call TRBD2 (5 bases). CDR3 length: 14 residues. Germline V gene data show CDR1 as SGHAT and CDR2 as FQNNGV. The CDR3 region is CASSSQSGSETQYF. The sequenced part of the CDR3 DNA is TGTGCCAGCAGCTCCCAATCGGGGTCGGAGACG.

A note on this clone: The CDR3 end falls 3 residues outside the read, so it is completed with the germline J gene. This chain links TRBV7-2 with TRBJ2-1; TRBD2 matches at 10 bases. The CDR3 sequence is 14 residues long. Germline CDR1 is SGHTA and CDR2 is FQGNSA. V shed 4 bases and J 8 bases; nucleotides not matched to a gene: 5. CDR3 bases read: TGTGCCAGCAGCTCAACCGGGACTAGCGATGAG. Its translation is CASSSTGTSDE. The CDR3 in full is CASSSTGTSDEQFF. The variable domain in full, completed from reference TRBV7-2 and TRBJ2-1, reads GAGVSQSPSNKVTEKGKDVELRCDPISGHTALYWYRQSLGQGLEFLIYFQGNSAPDKSGLPSDRFSAERTGGSVSTLTIQRTQQEDSAVYLCASSSTGTSDEQFFGPGTRLTVL.

On this clone: Read sequence stops 3 residues before the CDR3 end, and the germline J gene provides the missing end. The chain uses TRBV5-1 and TRBJ2-1; no clear D gene. The CDR3 contains 15 residues. V was trimmed by 0 bases and J by 5 bases, leaving 12 bases between them. From germline, CDR1 is SGHRS and CDR2 YFSETQ. The CDR3 here is CASSLVSHSDNEQFF. The CDR3 bases that were read are TGCGCCAGCAGCTTGGTGTCCCACTCTGACAATGAG.

Details on this clone: The sequenced fragment ends 3 residues before the CDR3 boundary, so the rest is inferred from the germline J gene. The chain links TRBV29-1 to TRBJ2-3, with TRBD1 identical over 7 bases. Germline loops: CDR1 SQVTM, CDR2 ANQGSEA. CDR3 length equals 14 residues. V shed 6 bases, J shed 1 base, and the junction held 7 bases outside the gene matches. CDR3 sequence: CSVVTGAGTDTQYF. The CDR3 DNA, read in part, is TGCAGCGTGGTCACAGGGGCAGGCACAGATACG.

About this clone itself: The read terminates 3 residues ahead of where the CDR3 ends, so the germline J gene completes it. The gene calls are TRBV7-9 and TRBJ1-4; a possible D gene is TRBD1 (6 bases). The V end was cut by 5 bases, the J end by 3 bases, with 10 bases between. Germline V gene lookup returns CDR1 SEHNR and CDR2 FQNEAQ (reference sequence). The CDR3 has 14 amino acids. The CDR3 region is CASSTGQPNEKLFF. CDR3 DNA (partial): TGTGCCAGCAGCACAGGACAGCCTAATGAAAAA.

This clone registers medium-sized by frequency. The read gets to within 3 residues of the CDR3 end, and the germline J gene fills in the rest. In the same sample, other DNA sequences code for this CDR3. This chain uses TRBV18 with TRBJ2-1, with D perhaps matching TRBD2 (6 bases). The CDR3 covers 15 residues. Trimming stripped 3 bases from V and 1 base from J, with 10 bases between. In germline, CDR1 is KGHSH, CDR2 LQKENI. CDR3 bases read: TGTGCCAGCTCACCTTCGGGGGATTCCTACAATGAG. This encodes CASSPSGDSYNE. The full CDR3 protein is CASSPSGDSYNEQFF.

As concerns this clone: The read comes to an end 3 residues before the CDR3 does, leaving the germline J gene to fill in the end. The V gene is TRBV5-1, the J gene TRBJ2-7; TRBD1 aligns across 7 bases. V lost 3 bases and J lost 3; bases outside the gene matches: 6. Germline V CDR1 and CDR2: SGHRS, YFSETQ. This CDR3 comprises 14 residues. The sequenced part of the CDR3 DNA is TGCGCCAGCAGCTGGGGGACAGCCCTCTACGAG. Residues: CASSWGTALYE. The CDR3, in full, reads CASSWGTALYEQYF.

For this clone: The CDR3 end falls 3 residues outside the read, so it is completed with the germline J gene. V gene TRBV5-3 combines with J gene TRBJ1-6; D perhaps matches TRBD1 (5 bases). TRBV5-3 is an open reading frame whose function is uncertain. There are 13 residues in the CDR3. Trimming took off 4 bases at V and 9 bases at J, with 11 bases between the two ends. CDR3 DNA (partial): TGTGCCAGAAGCGCCACGACAGTTTCACCC. Translated: CARSATTVSP. The whole CDR3 sequence is CARSATTVSPLHF.

Regarding this clone: The read ends 3 residues shy of where the CDR3 ends; the end is completed using the germline J gene. V gene TRBV6-1 combines with J gene TRBJ1-1; 8 bases fit TRBD1. The CDR3 is 12 amino acids. Per the germline V gene, CDR1 is MNHNS and CDR2 is SASEGT. The sequenced part of the CDR3 DNA is TGTGCCAGCAGTGACAGGGGGCGGCAA. Its protein product is CASSDRGRQ. The entire CDR3 protein is CASSDRGRQAFF.

Remarks on this clone: The read stops 3 residues short of the end of the CDR3; the missing end is completed from the germline J gene. V is TRBV7-2 and J is TRBJ2-3, with 7 bases that match TRBD2. Germline V lookup: CDR1 SGHTA, CDR2 FQGNSA. The CDR3 sequence is 14 residues long. CDR3 amino acids: CASSPGGRGETQYF. The sequenced part of the CDR3 DNA is TGTGCCAGCAGCCCGGGCGGTCGGGGGGAGACG.

About this clone itself: With the read ending 3 residues before the CDR3 end, the germline J gene is used to fill in that end. The J gene is TRBJ2-5, the V gene TRBV2; D remains ambiguous. This CDR3 has 12 amino acids. Germline assignment: CDR1 SNHLY and CDR2 FYNNEI. Deletions cut 8 bases from V and 3 bases from J, with 10 bases between. CDR3 amino acids: CASGQRKETQYF. The CDR3 bases that were read are TGTGCCAGCGGCCAGCGTAAAGAGACC.

Turning to this clone: Sequencing ends 3 residues short of the CDR3 end; the germline J gene provides the rest. The chain has TRBV30 and TRBJ1-5, with D tentatively TRBD1 (5 bases). This CDR3 is 12 amino acids long. V lost 3 bases, J lost 5 bases, and 8 bases lay in between. Germline values: CDR1 GTSNPN, CDR2 SVGIG (reference sequence). CDR3 bases read: TGTGCCTGGAGCCCACAGGATCAGCCC. It is translated as CAWSPQDQP. The full CDR3 sequence reads CAWSPQDQPQHF.

In the case of this clone: The read gets to within 3 residues of the CDR3 end, and the germline J gene fills in the rest. V gene TRBV7-8 combines with J gene TRBJ2-2; D may be TRBD2 (6 bases). This CDR3 has 15 amino acids. Germline V gene lookup returns CDR1 SGHVS and CDR2 FQNEAQ. CDR3 region: CASSSGRGLNSPLFF. The sequenced part of the CDR3 DNA is TGTGCCAGCAGCTCCGGGCGGGGATTGAATTCACCG.

Regarding this clone: The read falls 3 residues short of the CDR3 end, and the missing part is taken from the germline J gene. The V and J genes are TRBV19 and TRBJ1-2, with 7 bases identical to TRBD1. The germline gives CDR1 LNHDA, CDR2 SQIVND (reference sequence). This CDR3 contains 13 residues. The DNA read from the CDR3 is TGTGCCAGTAGTATGGACAGGAGTCACGAC. It specifies CASSMDRSHD. The full-length CDR3 reads as CASSMDRSHDYTF.